This T cell receptor beta chain was sequenced during a study of control samples from healthy donors and cancer patients. Only in-frame clones appear in the TCRdb table, and some are missing; sequencing was by immunoSEQ multiplex PCR. Here the sample spans over 70,000 clones, 85% to 90% being singletons. CDR3 length: 14 residues. CDR1 is SNHLY, CDR2 FYNNEI, per germline. V lost 4 bases, J lost 3 bases, and 9 bases lay in between. The V call is TRBV2, the J call TRBJ2-2; D is possibly TRBD2 (6 bases). The sequence was obtained from a woman in her sixties or seventies in good health. Sequencing was performed on blood. CDR3 DNA: TGTGCCAGCAGTGTGGGGAGGCACACCGGGGAGCTGTTTTTT. This translates into CASSVGRHTGELFF.